These T cell receptor beta chains were read from a single sample in a study of cytomegalovirus exposure and HLA in healthy donors. Profiled with immunoSEQ multiplex PCR; TCRdb holds only in-frame clones, not every one. Of about 250,000 clones listed, roughly 85% are singletons. The sequencing input was PBMCs. These receptor sequences come from a girl aged 2 to 10 in good health and CMV-seronegative. The CDR3 runs from the conserved cysteine through the conserved F or W. Each record gives: clone size, J gene, V gene, D gene, CDR3 protein, CDR3 DNA. A D gene is named only where the DNA matches it firmly. Part of the rows lack a size; the others show once, few, many or a class for expanded clones.

. TRBJ2-7 TRBV6-5 . CASNIKLGFKNEQYF TGTGCCAGCAATATAAAACTAGGCTTTAAGAACGAGCAGTACTTC
. TRBJ2-5 TRBV30 TRBD2 CAWSVGGGVETQYF TGTGCCTGGAGTGTAGGCGGGGGGGTGGAGACCCAGTACTTC
. TRBJ2-3 TRBV10-3 TRBD1 CAISPTGGTDTQYF TGTGCCATCAGTCCAACAGGGGGCACAGATACGCAGTATTTT
. TRBJ2-6 TRBV27 TRBD1 CASRRTGANNVLTF TGTGCCAGCAGGAGGACAGGGGCAAACAACGTCCTGACTTTC
. TRBJ1-4 TRBV20-1 . CSAQTREKLFF TGCAGTGCCCAGACACGGGAAAAACTGTTTTTT
. TRBJ2-2 TRBV9 TRBD1 CASSVSITGTENTGELFF TGTGCCAGCAGCGTAAGCATAACCGGGACAGAGAACACCGGGGAGCTGTTTTTT
. TRBJ2-3 TRBV2 TRBD2 CASSEAAGGPDTQYF TGTGCCAGCAGTGAGGCGGCGGGGGGGCCAGATACGCAGTATTTT
once TRBJ1-1 TRBV6-4 TRBD1 CASSPTGGLSTEAFF TGTGCCAGCAGCCCGACAGGGGGTCTGAGCACTGAAGCTTTCTTT
. TRBJ2-2 TRBV7-9 TRBD2 CASRPPGGEGNTGELFF TGTGCCAGCCGTCCCCCAGGAGGGGAGGGGAACACCGGGGAGCTGTTTTTT
. TRBJ2-3 TRBV5-1 . CASSLGLAASTDTQYF TGCGCCAGCAGCTTGGGGTTAGCGGCTAGCACAGATACGCAGTATTTT
. TRBJ1-5 TRBV30 . CAWSRHINQPQHF TGTGCCTGGAGTCGACACATCAATCAGCCCCAGCATTTT
. TRBJ2-7 TRBV27 TRBD2 CASRTSGRAGEQYF TGTGCCAGCAGGACTAGCGGGAGGGCCGGCGAGCAGTACTTC
few TRBJ1-1 TRBV2 . CASIRGTEAFF TGTGCCAGCATCAGGGGAACTGAAGCTTTCTTT
. TRBJ2-7 TRBV6-6 TRBD2 CASSLGGSTYEQYF TGTGCCAGCAGTCTTGGCGGGAGCACCTACGAGCAGTACTTC
. TRBJ1-4 TRBV6-5 . CASSSGSLNEKLFF TGTGCCAGCAGTTCCGGTAGCCTAAATGAAAAACTGTTTTTT
. TRBJ1-4 TRBV7-9 . CASSSQASEKLFF TGTGCCAGCAGCTCGCAGGCTTCTGAAAAACTGTTTTTT
. TRBJ2-2 TRBV6-1 TRBD2 CASSGRTTSTNTGELFF TGTGCCAGCAGTGGACGCACGACTAGCACTAACACCGGGGAGCTGTTTTTT
. TRBJ2-7 TRBV27 TRBD2 CASSWGGSYEQYF TGTGCCAGCAGTTGGGGGGGCTCCTACGAGCAGTACTTC
. TRBJ1-4 TRBV6-1 . CASSEPRGRAGKLFF TGTGCCAGCAGTGAACCGCGGGGGCGAGCGGGAAAACTGTTTTTT
. TRBJ2-1 TRBV6-5 TRBD1 CASSYAGGNEQFF TGTGCCAGCAGTTACGCAGGGGGCAATGAGCAGTTCTTC
. TRBJ2-1 TRBV14 TRBD2 CASSLLIAGSSYNEQFF TGTGCCAGCAGCCTCCTAATAGCGGGCAGCTCCTACAATGAGCAGTTCTTC
. TRBJ1-2 TRBV5-6 . CASSPYRVEHYGYTF TGTGCCAGCAGCCCATACAGGGTTGAGCACTATGGCTACACCTTC
. TRBJ1-5 TRBV2 . CASTPENNQPQHF TGTGCCAGCACCCCCGAGAACAATCAGCCCCAGCATTTT
. TRBJ1-4 TRBV7-9 . CASSLGAQWEKLFF TGTGCCAGCAGCCTGGGGGCCCAGTGGGAAAAACTGTTTTTT
few TRBJ2-2 TRBV5-4 TRBD1 CASSLFFGQGFGGELFF TGTGCCAGCAGCTTGTTTTTCGGACAGGGATTTGGCGGGGAGCTGTTTTTT
. TRBJ2-7 TRBV7-9 TRBD1 CASSWRQGETYEQYF TGTGCCAGCAGCTGGCGACAGGGGGAGACCTACGAGCAGTACTTC
. TRBJ1-2 TRBV5-1 TRBD1 CASSGQGSLGYTF TGCGCCAGTTCAGGACAGGGCTCTTTGGGCTACACCTTC
. TRBJ1-5 TRBV6-1 . CASSDLGREGQPQHF TGTGCCAGCAGTGACTTGGGCAGGGAGGGACAGCCCCAGCATTTT
. TRBJ2-7 TRBV30 . CAWNRRTYEQYF TGTGCCTGGAATAGGAGGACCTACGAGCAGTACTTC
. TRBJ1-5 TRBV5-6 . CASSFPGGGQPQHF TGTGCCAGCAGCTTTCCGGGTGGCGGTCAGCCCCAGCATTTT
. TRBJ1-3 TRBV5-1 . CASSLGRLLDPGNTIYF TGCGCCAGCAGCTTGGGGAGACTTCTTGACCCTGGAAACACCATATATTTT
few TRBJ1-5 TRBV6-1 TRBD1 CASGGQGSNQPQHF TGTGCCAGCGGAGGACAGGGGAGCAATCAGCCCCAGCATTTT